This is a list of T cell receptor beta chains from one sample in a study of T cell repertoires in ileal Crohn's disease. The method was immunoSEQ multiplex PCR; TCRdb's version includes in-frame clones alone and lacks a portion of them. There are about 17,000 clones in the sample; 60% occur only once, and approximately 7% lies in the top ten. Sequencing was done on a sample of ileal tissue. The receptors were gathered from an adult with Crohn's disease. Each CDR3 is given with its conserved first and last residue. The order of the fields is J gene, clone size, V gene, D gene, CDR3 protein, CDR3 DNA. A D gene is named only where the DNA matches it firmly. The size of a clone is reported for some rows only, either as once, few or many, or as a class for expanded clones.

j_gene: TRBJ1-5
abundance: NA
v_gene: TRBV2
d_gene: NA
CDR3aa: CASSGLNRNQPQHF
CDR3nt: TGTGCCAGCAGTGGGCTGAACAGGAATCAGCCCCAGCATTTT

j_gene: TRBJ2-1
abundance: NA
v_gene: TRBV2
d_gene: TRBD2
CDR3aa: CASSSGTSEYNEQFF
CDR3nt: TGTGCCAGCAGCTCCGGGACTAGTGAGTACAATGAGCAGTTCTTC

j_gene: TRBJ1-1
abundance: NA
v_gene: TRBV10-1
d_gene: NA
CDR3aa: CASSVGLNTEAFF
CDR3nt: TGCGCCAGCAGTGTGGGCCTGAACACTGAAGCTTTCTTT

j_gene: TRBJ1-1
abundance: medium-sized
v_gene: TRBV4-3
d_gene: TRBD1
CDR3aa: CASSQKQGGSATEAFF
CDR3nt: TGCGCCAGCAGCCAAAAACAGGGGGGAAGTGCCACTGAAGCTTTCTTT

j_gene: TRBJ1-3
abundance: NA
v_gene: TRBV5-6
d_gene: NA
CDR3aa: CASSLAGRAVNTIYF
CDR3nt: TGTGCCAGCAGCTTGGCCGGCAGGGCGGTAAACACCATATATTTT

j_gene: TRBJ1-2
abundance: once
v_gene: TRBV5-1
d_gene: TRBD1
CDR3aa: CASSLTGGNYGYTF
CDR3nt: TGCGCCAGCAGCCTGACAGGGGGCAATTATGGCTACACCTTC

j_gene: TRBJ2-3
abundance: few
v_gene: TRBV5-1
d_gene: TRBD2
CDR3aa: CASSLGPGGTDTQYF
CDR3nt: TGCGCCAGCAGCTTGGGGCCGGGAGGGACAGATACGCAGTATTTT

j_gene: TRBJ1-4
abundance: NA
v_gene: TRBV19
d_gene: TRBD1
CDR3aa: CASSPGTGARNEKLFF
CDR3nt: TGTGCCAGTAGTCCCGGGACAGGCGCGCGTAATGAAAAACTGTTTTTT

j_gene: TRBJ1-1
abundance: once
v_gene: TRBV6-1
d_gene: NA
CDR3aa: CASRGTQRSREKAFF
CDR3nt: TGTGCCAGCAGGGGGACGCAGAGGAGCCGGGAGAAAGCTTTCTTT

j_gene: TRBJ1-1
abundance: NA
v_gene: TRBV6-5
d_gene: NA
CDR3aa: CASSYFGLNTEAFF
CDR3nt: TGTGCCAGCAGTTACTTCGGGTTGAACACTGAAGCTTTCTTT

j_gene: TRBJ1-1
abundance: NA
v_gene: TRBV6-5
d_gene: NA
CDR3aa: CASSRFGGTEAFF
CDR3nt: TGTGCCAGCAGTCGTTTCGGGGGGACTGAAGCTTTCTTT

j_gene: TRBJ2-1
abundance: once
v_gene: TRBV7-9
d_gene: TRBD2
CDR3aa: CASRGREGSYNEQFF
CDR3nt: TGTGCCAGCAGGGGTCGGGAGGGATCCTACAATGAGCAGTTCTTC

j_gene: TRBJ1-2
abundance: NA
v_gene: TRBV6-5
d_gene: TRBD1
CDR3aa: CASSYQTTGGYGYTF
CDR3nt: TGTGCCAGCAGTTACCAAACAACAGGGGGCTATGGCTACACCTTC

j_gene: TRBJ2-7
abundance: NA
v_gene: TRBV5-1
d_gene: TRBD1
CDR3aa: CASSFHDRGEEQYF
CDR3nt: TGCGCCAGCAGCTTCCACGACAGGGGTGAAGAGCAGTACTTC

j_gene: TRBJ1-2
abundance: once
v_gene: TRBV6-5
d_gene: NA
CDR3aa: CASSYTPPQGRHGYTF
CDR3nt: TGTGCCAGCAGTTATACGCCCCCCCAGGGGAGACATGGCTACACCTTC

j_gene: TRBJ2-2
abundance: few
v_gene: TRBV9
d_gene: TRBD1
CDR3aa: CASSPTGGITWELFF
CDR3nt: TGTGCCAGCAGCCCCACAGGGGGGATAACGTGGGAGCTGTTTTTT

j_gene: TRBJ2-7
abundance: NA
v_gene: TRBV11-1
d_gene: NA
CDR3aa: CASSRQGSYEQYF
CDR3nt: TGTGCCAGCAGTCGGCAGGGATCCTACGAGCAGTACTTC

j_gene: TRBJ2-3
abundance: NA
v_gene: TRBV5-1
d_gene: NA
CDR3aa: CASSFQREKGDTQYF
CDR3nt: TGCGCCAGCAGCTTCCAGAGGGAAAAGGGAGATACGCAGTATTTT

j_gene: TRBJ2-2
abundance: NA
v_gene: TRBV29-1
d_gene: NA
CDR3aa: CSVDEGQTELFF
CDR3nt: TGCAGCGTTGACGAGGGCCAAACGGAGCTGTTTTTT

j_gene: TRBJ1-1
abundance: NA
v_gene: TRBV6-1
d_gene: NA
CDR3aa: CASSAGGTGNTEAFF
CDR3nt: TGTGCCAGCAGTGCTGGGGGCACCGGTAACACTGAAGCTTTCTTT